The table lists the clone carrying this T cell receptor beta chain with a few counts. The sample belongs to a study of preoperative IRX-2 immunotherapy in early breast cancer. The CDR3 is 16 amino acids. The germline V gene encodes CDR1 SGHNT and CDR2 YENEEA. V lost 4 bases and J lost 5; bases outside the gene matches: 9. Treatment specified: preoperative locoregional IRX-2 cytokine immunotherapy. Some clones are missing from TCRdb's copy, which holds only in-frame ones; the method was immunoSEQ multiplex PCR. The data show approximately 38,000 clones, 82% seen once. This sample comprised lymph node tissue, obtained after IRX-2 immunotherapy. This receptor was identified in a human donor with breast cancer. The chain carries TRBV11-3 and TRBJ2-2, with 8 bases matching TRBD2. The CDR3 DNA sequence: TGTGCCAGCAGCTCCACGCGGGGGGAAATGACCGGGGAGCTGTTTTTT. Translation: CASSSTRGEMTGELFF. Full variable domain (outside the CDR3, taken from reference TRBV11-3 and TRBJ2-2): EAGVVQSPRYKIIEKKQPVAFWCNPISGHNTLYWYLQNLGQGPELLIRYENEEAVDDSQLPKDRFSAERLKGVDSTLKIQPAELGDSAVYLCASSSTRGEMTGELFFGEGSRLTVL.